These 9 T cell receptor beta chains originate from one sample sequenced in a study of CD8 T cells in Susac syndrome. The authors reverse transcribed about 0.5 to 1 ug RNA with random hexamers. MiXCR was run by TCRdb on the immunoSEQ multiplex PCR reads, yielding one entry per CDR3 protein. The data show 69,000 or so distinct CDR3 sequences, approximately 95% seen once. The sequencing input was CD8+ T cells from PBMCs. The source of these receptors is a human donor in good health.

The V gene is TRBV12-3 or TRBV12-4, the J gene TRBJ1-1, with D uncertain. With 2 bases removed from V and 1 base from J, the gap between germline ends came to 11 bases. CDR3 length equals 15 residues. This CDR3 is CASSLLIGRNTEAFF. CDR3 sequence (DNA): TGTGCCAGCAGTTTATTGATTGGTAGGAACACTGAAGCTTTCTTT.

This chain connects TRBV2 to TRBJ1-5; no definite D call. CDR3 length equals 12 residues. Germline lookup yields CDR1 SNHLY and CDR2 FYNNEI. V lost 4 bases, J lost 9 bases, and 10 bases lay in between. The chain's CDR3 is CASSVAEGPQHF. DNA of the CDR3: TGTGCCAGCAGTGTGGCCGAGGGGCCCCAGCATTTT.

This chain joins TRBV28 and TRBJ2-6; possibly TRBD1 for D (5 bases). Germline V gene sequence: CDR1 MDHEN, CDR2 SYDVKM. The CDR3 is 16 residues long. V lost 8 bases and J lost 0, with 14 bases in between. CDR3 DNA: TGTGCCAGCTCGTCCAGGGTGACCTCTGGGGCCAACGTCCTGACTTTC. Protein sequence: CASSSRVTSGANVLTF. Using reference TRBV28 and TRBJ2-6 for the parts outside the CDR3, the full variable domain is DVKVTQSSRYLVKRTGEKVFLECVQDMDHENMFWYRQDPGLGLRLIYFSYDVKMKEKGDIPEGYSVSREKKERFSLILESASTNQTSMYLCASSSRVTSGANVLTFGAGSRLTVL.

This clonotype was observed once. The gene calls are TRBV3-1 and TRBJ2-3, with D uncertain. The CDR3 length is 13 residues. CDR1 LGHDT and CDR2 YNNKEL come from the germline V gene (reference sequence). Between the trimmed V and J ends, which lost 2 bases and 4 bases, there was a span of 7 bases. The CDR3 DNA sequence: TGTGCCAGCAGCCAAATTGGGGCAGATACGCAGTATTTT. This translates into CASSQIGADTQYF.

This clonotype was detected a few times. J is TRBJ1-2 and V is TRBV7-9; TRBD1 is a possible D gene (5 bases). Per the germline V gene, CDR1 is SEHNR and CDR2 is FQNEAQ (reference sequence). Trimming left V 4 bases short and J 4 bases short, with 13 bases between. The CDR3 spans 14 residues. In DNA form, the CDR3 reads TGTGCCAGCAGCTCCCCGGGGGATTCCTATGGCTACACCTTC. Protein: CASSSPGDSYGYTF.

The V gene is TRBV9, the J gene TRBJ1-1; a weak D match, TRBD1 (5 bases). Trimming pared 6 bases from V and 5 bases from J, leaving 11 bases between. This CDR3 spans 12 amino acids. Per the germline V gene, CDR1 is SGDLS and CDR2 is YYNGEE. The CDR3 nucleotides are TGTGCCAGCAAAGGGGTTGGGACTGAAGCTTTCTTT. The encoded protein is CASKGVGTEAFF.

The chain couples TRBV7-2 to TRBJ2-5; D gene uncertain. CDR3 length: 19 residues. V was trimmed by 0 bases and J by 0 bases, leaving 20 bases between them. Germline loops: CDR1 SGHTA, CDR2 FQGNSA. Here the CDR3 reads CASSLASPPAFKYQETQYF. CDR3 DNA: TGTGCCAGCAGCTTAGCGAGCCCACCTGCTTTTAAGTACCAAGAGACCCAGTACTTC.

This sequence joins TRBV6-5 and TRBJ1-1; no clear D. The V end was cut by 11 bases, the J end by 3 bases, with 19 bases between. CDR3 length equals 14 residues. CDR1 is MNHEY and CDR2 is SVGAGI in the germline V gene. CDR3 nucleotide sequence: TGTGCCTGCTATGCGGGTCACTGGGACACTGAAGCTTTCTTT. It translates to CACYAGHWDTEAFF.

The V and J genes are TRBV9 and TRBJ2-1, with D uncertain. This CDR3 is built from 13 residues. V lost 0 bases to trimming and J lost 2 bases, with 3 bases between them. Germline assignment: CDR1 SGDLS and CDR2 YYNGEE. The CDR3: CASSVGPYNEQFF. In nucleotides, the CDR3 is TGTGCCAGCAGCGTAGGCCCCTACAATGAGCAGTTCTTC.